This T cell receptor beta chain stems from a study of CD8 T cells in Susac syndrome. Negative isolation was applied to CD8+ and CD4+ T cells, and FACS enrichment was applied to TEMRA cells. The CDR3 runs to 12 residues. The J segment lost 9 bases and the V segment lost 6 bases, leaving 10 bases of the junction unmatched. Germline V gene sequence: CDR1 DFQATT, CDR2 SNEGSKA (reference sequence). Random-hexamer reverse transcription was applied to 0.5 to 1 ug RNA. An immunoSEQ multiplex PCR generated amplified TCR beta CDR3 products spanning 54 Vbeta and 13 Jbeta. MiXCR, run by TCRdb on the immunoSEQ multiplex PCR reads, gives a single entry per CDR3 protein. The data hold about 300,000 distinct CDR3 sequences, with under 95% observed a single time. This clonotype came up once.

V usage is TRBV20-1 and J usage is TRBJ2-7; 8 nucleotides line up with TRBD1. The material sequenced was CD4+ T cells from PBMCs. The clonotype was recovered from a human donor with multiple sclerosis. DNA of the CDR3: TGCAGTGCCTCCGGCCCAGGGGGCTCGCAGTACTTC. This translates into CSASGPGGSQYF.